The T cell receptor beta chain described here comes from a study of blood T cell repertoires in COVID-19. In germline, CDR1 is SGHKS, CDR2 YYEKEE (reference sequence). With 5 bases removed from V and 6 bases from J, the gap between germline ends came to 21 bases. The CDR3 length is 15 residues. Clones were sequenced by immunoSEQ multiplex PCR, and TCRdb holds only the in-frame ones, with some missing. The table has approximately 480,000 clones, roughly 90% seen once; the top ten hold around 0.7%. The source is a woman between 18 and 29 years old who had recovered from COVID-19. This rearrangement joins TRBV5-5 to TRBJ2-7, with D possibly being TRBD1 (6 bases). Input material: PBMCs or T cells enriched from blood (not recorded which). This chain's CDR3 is CASRPLRGGSGEQYF. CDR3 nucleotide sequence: TGTGCCAGCAGGCCTCTCCGTGGGGGCTCTGGCGAGCAGTACTTC.